What follows is one T cell receptor (beta chain) and its context. The data originate from a study of blood T cell repertoires in COVID-19. Study-wide context: The United States, Italy and Spain provided the acute and convalescent COVID-19 samples.

The V end was cut by 4 bases, the J end by 7 bases, with 16 bases between. CDR1 is SNHLY, CDR2 FYNNEI, per germline. The CDR3 length is 14 residues. Here immunoSEQ multiplex PCR was the method, and the copy in TCRdb shows in-frame clones only, minus some. The sample lists more than 150,000 clones, roughly 90% occurring once. The gene calls are TRBV2 and TRBJ1-1; weak D call: TRBD1 (5 bases). This TCR came from a man between 70 and 80 years old with active or convalescent COVID-19. Sequencing was carried out using peripheral blood. CDR3 nucleotide sequence: TGTGCCAGCAGTGGTCCGGGGGGAACCAATGAAGCTTTCTTT. Protein product: CASSGPGGTNEAFF.